This TCR beta chain was recovered during a study of blood T cell repertoires in COVID-19. The assay was immunoSEQ multiplex PCR, and TCRdb's table has in-frame clones only and misses some. The data contain approximately 86,000 clones, around 81% of them singletons. V gave up 6 bases and J gave up 4 bases; unmatched junction bases: 4. This CDR3 has 14 amino acids. Germline CDR1 reads SNHLY; CDR2 reads FYNNEI. V and J are TRBV2 and TRBJ2-3; 10 bases are shared with TRBD1. The TCR originated in a man between 50 and 59 years old with acute or convalescent COVID-19. Specimen: peripheral blood. The CDR3 spells CASRTDRGPDTQYF. Here the CDR3 DNA reads TGTGCCAGCAGGACTGACAGGGGGCCAGATACGCAGTATTTT. The full variable domain, in which reference TRBV2 and TRBJ2-3 provide the parts outside the CDR3, is EPEVTQTPSHQVTQMGQEVILRCVPISNHLYFYWYRQILGQKVEFLVSFYNNEISEKSEIFDDQFSVERPDGSNFTLKIRSTKLEDSAMYFCASRTDRGPDTQYFGPGTRLTVL.